Included here is one TCR beta chain sequence, with context. What it binds is not known. The germline V and J ends were trimmed by 4 bases and 0 bases, with 8 bases remaining between them. This CDR3 has 14 residues. Germline CDR1 SNHLY, CDR2 FYNNEI. The data were taken from a study of cytomegalovirus exposure and HLA in healthy donors. Study-level findings and limits: Upon later analysis, TCR association rates were observed to vary by HLA locus, being highest for DRB1 and lowest for HLA-C.

PCR employed 60 Vbeta and 13 Jbeta primers. This table comes from immunoSEQ multiplex PCR, and its TCRdb copy is limited to in-frame clones, with some not included. The sample has 95,000 to 150,000 clones, 65% to 85% seen once; the top ten hold approximately 0.22%. The V and J genes are TRBV2 and TRBJ2-3; D might be TRBD1 (6 bases). This TCR was recovered from a man between 45 and 60 years old in good health and CMV-seronegative. The sample taken for sequencing was PBMCs. CDR3 residues: CASSAGVSTDTQYF. CDR3 coding DNA: TGTGCCAGCAGTGCAGGGGTGAGCACAGATACGCAGTATTTT.